Reported below is one T cell receptor beta chain. Using immunoSEQ multiplex PCR, the repertoire was profiled, and TCRdb retains in-frame clones only, with some absent. Of about 37,000 clones listed, around 84% were seen once; the top ten hold 60% to 65%. This specimen belongs to a study of blood T cell repertoires in COVID-19. About the research overall: Samples came from the United States, Italy and Spain, spanning acute and convalescent COVID-19.

CDR1 is MGHRA, CDR2 YSYEKL, per germline. V lost 3 bases and J lost 1, with 13 bases in between. The CDR3 totals 15 residues. This chain joins TRBV4-1 and TRBJ2-7, with D maybe TRBD2 (6 bases). Input material: peripheral blood. This receptor was identified in a man in his sixties or seventies with acute or convalescent COVID-19. Here the CDR3 reads CASSQVDGSSYEQYF. DNA of the CDR3: TGCGCCAGCAGCCAGGTGGACGGGAGTTCCTACGAGCAGTACTTC.